Shown below are 14 T cell receptor beta chains from a single sample sequenced in a study of T cells and Merkel cell carcinoma outcomes. The data were produced by immunoSEQ multiplex PCR, yet TCRdb's version contains in-frame clones alone and is incomplete. The sample has 28 clones. The sample was tumor tissue from Merkel cell carcinoma. The receptor source for this set is a human donor with Merkel cell carcinoma.

The rearrangement links TRBV9 to TRBJ2-1, with 7 bases matching TRBD1. The CDR3 spans 18 residues. The V segment lost 0 bases and the J segment 4 bases; nucleotides outside the gene matches: 13. Germline assignment: CDR1 SGDLS and CDR2 YYNGEE. This chain's CDR3 is CASSVVPSEGGAYNEQFF. The CDR3 DNA reads as TGTGCCAGCAGCGTAGTCCCTAGTGAAGGGGGCGCGTACAATGAGCAGTTCTTC.

The chain combines TRBV27 with TRBJ1-3; the D gene is possibly TRBD1 (5 bases). Germline assignment: CDR1 MNHEY and CDR2 SMNVEV (reference sequence). CDR3 length: 13 amino acids. V shed 7 bases and J shed 8 bases, with 15 bases lying between them. CDR3 DNA: TGTGCCAGCACATCGTGGGGGATTGACACCATATATTTT. Translation: CASTSWGIDTIYF.

This chain uses TRBV5-6 with TRBJ1-2, with D unresolved. This CDR3 comprises 15 residues. With 6 bases removed from V and 4 bases from J, the gap between germline ends came to 19 bases. Germline values: CDR1 SGHDT, CDR2 YYEEEE. The CDR3 region is CASTCYSRKTYGYTF. The DNA for the CDR3 is TGTGCCAGCACTTGCTATAGTCGAAAGACCTATGGCTACACCTTC.

The genes are TRBV7-2 and TRBJ2-1, with 9 bases matching TRBD2. With 3 bases clipped from V and 4 bases from J, the junction kept 4 bases outside the gene matches. Germline loops: CDR1 SGHTA, CDR2 FQGNSA. The CDR3 totals 15 residues. CDR3 residues: CASSFSGSGYNEQFF. CDR3 nucleotide sequence: TGTGCCAGCAGCTTTAGCGGGAGTGGGTACAATGAGCAGTTCTTC.

The chain uses TRBV11-2 and TRBJ1-1, with D possibly matching TRBD1 (6 bases). Germline V gives CDR1 SGHAT, CDR2 FQNNGV. CDR3 length equals 16 residues. The V gene lost 4 bases and the J gene lost 2 bases, with 17 bases spanning the gap. The CDR3 nucleotides read TGTGCCAGCAGCTCAACTTTCCGGACAGTCAACACTGAAGCTTTCTTT. Its protein is CASSSTFRTVNTEAFF. The full variable domain, its missing parts supplied by reference TRBV11-2 and TRBJ1-1, is EAGVAQSPRYKIIEKRQSVAFWCNPISGHATLYWYQQILGQGPKLLIQFQNNGVVDDSQLPKDRFSAERLKGVDSTLKIQPAKLEDSAVYLCASSSTFRTVNTEAFFGQGTRLTVV.

This clone has only a few counts. This sequence joins TRBV6-1 and TRBJ1-6, with a possible D match to TRBD1 (6 bases). Trimming left V 1 base short and J 8 bases short, with 18 bases between. The CDR3 length is 17 residues. Per the germline V gene, CDR1 is MNHNS and CDR2 is SASEGT. CDR3 in amino acids: CASSEVGGARFDSPLHF. In nucleotides, the CDR3 is TGTGCCAGCAGTGAAGTAGGGGGGGCGAGGTTCGATTCACCCCTCCACTTT.

The chain has TRBV5-6 and TRBJ1-1; 7 bases match TRBD1. Per the germline V gene, CDR1 is SGHDT and CDR2 is YYEEEE. The junction had 4 bases not matched to a gene; V was cut back by 2 bases and J by 3 bases. This CDR3 region has 14 residues. CDR3 protein: CASSLRGLYTEAFF. As DNA, the CDR3 is TGTGCCAGCAGCTTAAGGGGGCTGTACACTGAAGCTTTCTTT.

In regard to this clone: A junction boundary mismatches the germline segment, possibly from a read error. The chain links TRBV14 to TRBJ2-3; 7 nucleotides agree with TRBD1. Germline V gene sequence: CDR1 SGHDN, CDR2 FVKESK. The CDR3 has 15 residues. CDR3 bases: TGTGCCAGCAGCAAAGAAGACAGGGTCAGGAAGACGCAGTATTTT. Its translation is CASSKEDRVRKTQYF.

The chain uses TRBV28 and TRBJ1-2, with no clear D. CDR1 and CDR2 (germline): MDHEN, SYDVKM. The CDR3 sequence is 11 residues long. The V gene lost 5 bases and the J gene lost 7 bases, with 8 bases spanning the gap. The CDR3 reads CASSPSVGYTF. In nucleotides, the CDR3 is TGTGCCAGCAGTCCGTCCGTTGGCTACACCTTC.

This clone was seen just once. The chain links TRBV5-6 to TRBJ2-7; 9 bases align to TRBD1. V shed 2 bases, J shed 1 base, and the junction held 7 bases outside the gene matches. Germline CDR1 SGHDT, CDR2 YYEEEE. This CDR3 contains 16 residues. For the CDR3, the DNA is TGTGCCAGCAGCTTTGAGCTAGGACAGGGGTCCTACGAGCAGTACTTC. It is translated as CASSFELGQGSYEQYF. The full variable domain, with the rest looked up from reference TRBV5-6 and TRBJ2-7, is DAGVTQSPTHLIKTRGQQVTLRCSPKSGHDTVSWYQQALGQGPQFIFQYYEEEERQRGNFPDRFSGHQFPNYSSELNVNALLLGDSALYLCASSFELGQGSYEQYFGPGTRLTVT.

The chain combines TRBV5-6 with TRBJ1-2; weak D call: TRBD1 (5 bases). The V gene lost 4 bases and the J gene lost 4 bases, with 20 bases spanning the gap. Germline V CDR1 and CDR2: SGHDT, YYEEEE. The length of the CDR3 is 16 residues. In DNA, the CDR3 is TGTGCCAGCAGCCCGGGGCGGGGGTCCTGGGCCTATGGCTACACCTTC. Its translation: CASSPGRGSWAYGYTF.

The CDR3 sequence: CASSVSWQAGFEQYF. CDR3 DNA sequence: TGTGCCAGCAGCGTAAGCTGGCAAGCAGGTTTCGAGCAGTACTTC. V usage is TRBV9 and J usage is TRBJ2-7, with unresolved D. The CDR3 runs 15 residues. The V gene lost 1 base and the J gene lost 6 bases, with 17 bases spanning the gap. Germline values: CDR1 SGDLS, CDR2 YYNGEE.

The chain couples TRBV4-3 to TRBJ1-5; the D gene is possibly TRBD1 (6 bases). CDR3 length: 15 amino acids. Germline V gene sequence: CDR1 LGHNA, CDR2 YSLEER. V was trimmed by 3 bases and J by 2 bases, leaving 11 bases between them. The CDR3 DNA is TGCGCCAGCAGCCAGATACAGGGAGGCAATCAGCCCCAGCATTTT. This gives the protein CASSQIQGGNQPQHF.

The chain recombines TRBV2 with TRBJ1-6; D call uncertain. The V end was cut by 5 bases, the J end by 13 bases, with 15 bases between. Germline V gives CDR1 SNHLY, CDR2 FYNNEI. The CDR3 is made up of 13 amino acids. CDR3 bases: TGTGCCAGCAGTAACCCGGACTCTTCCCCCCTCCACTTT. Its protein is CASSNPDSSPLHF.